This paragraph reports one T cell receptor (beta chain). This clone was observed at least ten times. This clone's antigen is unknown. No base-level quality is on record; no much larger clone is a single base apart. The data originate from a study of metastatic and nonmetastatic thyroid tumors (dated by TCRdb to 2018 to 2020). About the investigation overall: For patients with malignant and with benign thyroid disease, the researchers compared repertoires between peripheral blood samples and tumor or nodule tissue samples.

None of the patients had been given any treatment before thyroid surgery. The study retrospectively analysed patient clinical samples collected from about 2011 to 2018 using T-cell receptor beta sequencing. Trimmed from V: 6 bases; trimmed from J: 6 bases; junction bases lacking a gene match: 4. The CDR3 measures 14 amino acids from cysteine to phenylalanine. The DNA shown is the 42-base CDR3, in frame from base 1. CDR1 and CDR2 (SGHTA, FQGTGA) derive from the germline V gene. The library was generated by PCR. For sequencing, an Illumina HiSeq 4000 was employed. The TCR beta-chain CDR3 region of each patient was profiled by high-throughput sequencing. The study's processing was this. CDR3 differences across clinicopathological groups were used to build a classifier for discriminating distant-metastatic papillary thyroid cancer patients. The Shannon index was used to assess repertoire diversity, and the Morisita-Horn index was used to assess tumor-blood repertoire similarity. TCRdb took the public reads, trimmed them with fastp at Q25, ran MiXCR for clone calling and kept in-frame beta chains. The V and J calls come from TCRdb's annotation, not from the publication. The sample has roughly 48,000 clones on record, around a sixth of them singletons. Clones ranked in the top ten supply 2.5% to 3% of the sample.

Findings and caveats that apply to the study as a whole: In both blood and tumor samples, malignant tumors were reported to have significantly higher TCR beta diversity than benign nodules.

The chain uses TRBV7-3 and TRBJ2-2, and 10 junction bases match TRBD1. Sample: blood. The receptor's source is a female donor with papillary thyroid cancer or a benign thyroid nodule (not recorded which). Some clones in this sample may be carry-over from other donors' samples. The CDR3 is CASSTGTGAGELFF. DNA sequence: TGTGCCAGCAGTACCGGGACAGGGGCCGGGGAGCTGTTTTTT.